This T cell receptor beta chain was found in a study of cytomegalovirus exposure and HLA in healthy donors. In the study overall: Drawn from HLA-typed donors, about 85 million unique TCRs were held in an early data release. Within the Caucasian-associated ancestry cluster were roughly 81% of the roughly 400 genotyped donors. Whole-study findings and limits: In a later analysis, across HLA loci, associated TCR counts were highest for DRB1, lowest for HLA-C.

V lost 4 bases and J lost 2; bases outside the gene matches: 2. From germline, CDR1 is SGHNT and CDR2 YENEEA. This CDR3 comprises 14 residues. Comment on this clone: The target antigen is unknown. Different DNA sequences within this sample yield the same CDR3.

The PCR ran on 60 Vbeta and 13 Jbeta primers. TCRdb keeps only in-frame clones here, not all; method: immunoSEQ multiplex PCR. The repertoire holds about 120,000 clones, with 50% to 75% as singletons. The receptor was derived from a woman aged 40-49 years in good health and CMV-seropositive. V is TRBV11-3 and J is TRBJ2-1, with TRBD2 matching over 7 bases. Material for sequencing was PBMCs. CDR3 bases: TGTGCCAGCAGCTCCGGACTAGCCTACAATGAGCAGTTCTTC. Residues: CASSSGLAYNEQFF.